The 3 T cell receptor beta chains below were found in one sample sequenced in a study of regulatory T cells in long-lasting Graves disease. Assembly of TCR beta libraries relied on iRepertoire HTBI primers together with Arm-PCR of CDR3 regions. In TCRdb, the multiplex PCR reads were re-called with MiXCR into one record per CDR3 protein. The table shows 440,000 or so distinct CDR3 sequences, with over 15% occurring only once. Indicated time point: newly diagnosed GD, antithyroid drugs for less than 3 months. After RNA was extracted from PBMCs, the TCR library was made from it. The same data also went into a second study, on T cells in Graves' hyperthyroidism and ophthalmopathy.

The sample here was peripheral blood mononuclear cells (PBMCs), taken at new diagnosis, from a patient treated with antithyroid drugs. These TCRs come from a woman aged 30 to 39 with Graves disease.

This clonotype was observed many times. The V and J genes are TRBV24-1 and TRBJ2-1; 7 nucleotides agree with TRBD2. The CDR3 contains 19 residues. Germline CDR1 and CDR2: KGHDR and SFDVKD. Unmatched junction bases numbered 15, after V lost 5 bases and J lost 0 bases. The CDR3 reads CATSAVMGLSSSSYNEQFF. DNA of the CDR3: TGTGCCACCAGTGCGGTCATGGGACTATCCTCCAGCTCCTACAATGAGCAGTTCTTC.

The rearrangement uses TRBV19 and TRBJ2-3; 9 nucleotides line up with TRBD2. V was pared by 5 bases and J by 4 bases, with 16 bases of the junction left unmatched. CDR3 size: 18 residues. Germline CDR1 reads LNHDA; CDR2 reads SQIVND (reference sequence). CDR3 sequence (DNA): TGTGCCAGTAGTTCCCCATGGGGTAGCGGGAGTCGGGCAGATACGCAGTATTTT. It translates to CASSSPWGSGSRADTQYF.

This clonotype has at least ten counts. The V call is TRBV28, the J call TRBJ2-7, with D tentatively TRBD2 (5 bases). Deletions cut 4 bases from V and 12 bases from J, with 16 bases between. The germline V gene encodes CDR1 MDHEN and CDR2 SYDVKM. The CDR3 extends over 12 amino acids. The DNA for the CDR3 is TGTGCCAGCAGTTCGGCTAGCCGGATCAGGTACTTC. Its protein is CASSSASRIRYF.